Sequencing of this T cell receptor beta chain was carried out in a study of cytomegalovirus exposure and HLA in healthy donors. The donors were in the roughly 130-subject validation cohort, distinct from the approximately 700-subject first cohort. Note on this clone: Its antigen is currently unknown.

Germline trimming cut 3 bases from V and 2 bases from J; bases unmatched to any gene: 6. CDR3 length: 15 amino acids. CDR1 is MNHEY, CDR2 SMNVEV, per germline (reference sequence). Study-level results: Reports showed the classifier diagnosing cytomegalovirus status with high specificity and sensitivity.

Only in-frame clones appear in the TCRdb table, and some are missing; sequencing was by immunoSEQ multiplex PCR. The profile shows 250,000 to 400,000 clones, approximately 90% of them singletons. Sample: PBMCs. This TCR came from a woman aged 25-40 years in good health and CMV-seropositive. The gene calls are TRBV27 and TRBJ2-5, with 7 bases lining up with TRBD2. The CDR3 sequence: CASSLRGGGQETQYF. The CDR3 bases are TGTGCCAGCAGTTTGAGGGGCGGGGGACAAGAGACCCAGTACTTC.